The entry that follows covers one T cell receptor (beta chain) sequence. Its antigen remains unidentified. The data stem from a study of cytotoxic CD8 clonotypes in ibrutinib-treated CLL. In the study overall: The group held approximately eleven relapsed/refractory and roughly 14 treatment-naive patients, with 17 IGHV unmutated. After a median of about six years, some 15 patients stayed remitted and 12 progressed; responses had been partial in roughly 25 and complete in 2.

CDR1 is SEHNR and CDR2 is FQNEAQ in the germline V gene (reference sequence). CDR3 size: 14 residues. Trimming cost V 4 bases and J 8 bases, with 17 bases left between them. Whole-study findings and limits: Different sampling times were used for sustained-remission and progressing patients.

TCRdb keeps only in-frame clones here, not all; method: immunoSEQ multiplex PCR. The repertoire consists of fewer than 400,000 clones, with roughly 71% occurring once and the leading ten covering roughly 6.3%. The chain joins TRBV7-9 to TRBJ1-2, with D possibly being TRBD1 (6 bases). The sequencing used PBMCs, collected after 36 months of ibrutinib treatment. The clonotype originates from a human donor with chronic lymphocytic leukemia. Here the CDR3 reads CASSYTTGAKGYTF. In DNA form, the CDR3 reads TGTGCCAGCAGCTATACGACAGGCGCGAAGGGCTACACCTTC.